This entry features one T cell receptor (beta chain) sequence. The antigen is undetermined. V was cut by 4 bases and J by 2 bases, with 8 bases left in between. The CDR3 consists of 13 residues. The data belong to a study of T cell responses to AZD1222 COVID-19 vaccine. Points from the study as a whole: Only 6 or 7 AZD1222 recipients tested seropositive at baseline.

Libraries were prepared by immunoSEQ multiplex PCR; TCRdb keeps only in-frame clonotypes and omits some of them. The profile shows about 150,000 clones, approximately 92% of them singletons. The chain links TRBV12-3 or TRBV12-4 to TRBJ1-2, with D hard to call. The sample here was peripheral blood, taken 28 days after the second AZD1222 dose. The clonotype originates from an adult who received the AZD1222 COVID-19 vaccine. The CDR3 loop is CASSSSGNYGYTF. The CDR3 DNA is TGTGCCAGCAGTTCGTCAGGAAACTATGGCTACACCTTC.